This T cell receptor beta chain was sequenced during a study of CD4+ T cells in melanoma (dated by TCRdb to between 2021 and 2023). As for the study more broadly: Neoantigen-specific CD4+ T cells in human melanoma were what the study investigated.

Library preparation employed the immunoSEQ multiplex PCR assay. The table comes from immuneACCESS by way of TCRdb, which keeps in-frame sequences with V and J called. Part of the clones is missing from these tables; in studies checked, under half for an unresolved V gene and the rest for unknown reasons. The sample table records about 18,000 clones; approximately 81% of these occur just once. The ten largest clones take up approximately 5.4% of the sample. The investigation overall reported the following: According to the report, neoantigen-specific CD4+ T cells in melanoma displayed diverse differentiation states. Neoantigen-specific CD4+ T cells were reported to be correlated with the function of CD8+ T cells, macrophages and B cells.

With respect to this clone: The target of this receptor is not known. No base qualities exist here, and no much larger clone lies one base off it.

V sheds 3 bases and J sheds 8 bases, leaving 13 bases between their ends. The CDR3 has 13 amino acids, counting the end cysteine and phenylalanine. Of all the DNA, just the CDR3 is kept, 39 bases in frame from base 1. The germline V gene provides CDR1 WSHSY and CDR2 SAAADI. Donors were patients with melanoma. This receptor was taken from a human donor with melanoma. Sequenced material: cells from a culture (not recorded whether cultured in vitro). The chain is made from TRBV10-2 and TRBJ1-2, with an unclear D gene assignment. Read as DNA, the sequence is TGCGCCAGCAGTGAAGGCAGGATCGGAGGCTACACCTTC. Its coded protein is CASSEGRIGGYTF.